This entry lists 32 T cell receptor beta chains sequenced from one sample in a study of shared clonotypes between healthy human individuals. Sequencing used immunoSEQ multiplex PCR; TCRdb keeps in-frame clones, though not all of them. The sample consists of around 2.5 million clones, approximately 94% of them appearing once. The specimen was naive CD4+ T cells from PBMCs. Documented subset: CD45RA+ positively selected. Every receptor here comes from a man younger than 35 in good health. Some clones in this sample may be carry-over from other donors' samples.

The gene calls are TRBV6-5 and TRBJ2-7; the D is unclear. CDR1 is MNHEY, CDR2 SVGAGI, per germline. V lost 2 bases, J lost 7 bases, and 15 bases lay in between. This CDR3 has 14 residues. In DNA, the CDR3 is TGTGCCAGCAGTTACGGCGTAAAGAGTAGGGAGCAGTACTTC. Its protein is CASSYGVKSREQYF.

This clone was detected only once. V gene TRBV11-3 combines with J gene TRBJ2-2; TRBD1 matches at 9 bases. Losses at the gene ends were 4 bases for V and 2 bases for J; bases not matched to a gene: 5. This CDR3 has 16 amino acids. Per germline, CDR1 SGHNT and CDR2 YENEEA. CDR3 residues: CASSSRTGANTGELFF. CDR3 in DNA: TGTGCCAGCAGCTCCCGGACAGGGGCCAACACCGGGGAGCTGTTTTTT.

The rearrangement uses TRBV9 and TRBJ2-5; 9 bases align to TRBD1. Germline values: CDR1 SGDLS, CDR2 YYNGEE. With V trimmed by 1 base and J by 2 bases, 3 bases remained unmatched. The CDR3 runs 15 residues. The CDR3 sequence: CASSVTGTGQETQYF. The CDR3 DNA reads as TGTGCCAGCAGCGTAACCGGGACAGGGCAAGAGACCCAGTACTTC.

The sample holds one count of this clone. The V gene is TRBV5-6, the J gene TRBJ2-7; 9 bases are shared with TRBD2. The CDR3 totals 18 residues. The germline gives CDR1 SGHDT, CDR2 YYEEEE. The V segment lost 4 bases and the J segment 0 bases; nucleotides outside the gene matches: 14. The CDR3 protein is CASSPFLGSGRSSYEQYF. Here the CDR3 DNA reads TGTGCCAGCAGCCCGTTCCTAGGGAGCGGGAGGAGCTCCTACGAGCAGTACTTC.

This chain links TRBV5-1 with TRBJ1-1; D ambiguous. Germline V CDR1 and CDR2: SGHRS, YFSETQ. V was cut by 3 bases and J by 3 bases, with 12 bases left in between. The CDR3 is 14 amino acids. The CDR3: CASSSFVGYTEAFF. As DNA, the CDR3 is TGCGCCAGCAGCTCTTTTGTTGGGTACACTGAAGCTTTCTTT.

The chain uses TRBV30 and TRBJ2-7, with 9 bases matching TRBD1. V trimming: 2 bases; J trimming: 7 bases; junction bases outside the gene matches: 12. The germline gives CDR1 GTSNPN, CDR2 SVGIG (reference sequence). The CDR3 has 15 residues. CDR3 DNA sequence: TGTGCCTGGAGTCCCGGACAGGGGATTATTTCAGAGCAGTACTTC. This codes for CAWSPGQGIISEQYF.

The rearrangement links TRBV27 to TRBJ2-1, with D possibly matching TRBD2 (5 bases). Looked up from germline, CDR1 is MNHEY and CDR2 is SMNVEV (reference sequence). The germline V and J ends were trimmed by 3 bases and 9 bases, with 21 bases remaining between them. The CDR3 loop spans 16 amino acids. The CDR3 protein is CASSFRSGARIFEQFF. CDR3 DNA sequence: TGTGCCAGCAGTTTCCGGAGCGGAGCCCGAATCTTTGAGCAGTTCTTC.

This clone occurred once. Additional DNA sequences in this sample encode the identical CDR3. This chain links TRBV9 with TRBJ2-1; 8 bases align to TRBD2. The CDR3 is 14 amino acids. Per the germline V gene, CDR1 is SGDLS and CDR2 is YYNGEE. Germline trimming cut 4 bases from V and 0 bases from J; bases unmatched to any gene: 0. CDR3: CASSRGGSYNEQFF. The CDR3 region has the DNA TGTGCCAGCAGCCGGGGGGGCTCCTACAATGAGCAGTTCTTC.

The rearrangement joins TRBV2 to TRBJ2-5, with 8 nucleotides matching TRBD1. The DNA end is more similar to TRBJ2-7, so the J call may be wrong. The length of the CDR3 is 13 residues. Germline CDR1 reads SNHLY; CDR2 reads FYNNEI. The CDR3 DNA reads TGTGCCAGCAGTGCGGACAGGGCCCGCGAGCAGTACTTC. It codes for CASSADRAREQYF.

V is TRBV27 and J is TRBJ2-1; no definite D call. Germline CDR1 is MNHEY and CDR2 is SMNVEV (reference sequence). The V end lost 7 bases, the J end lost 5 bases, and 15 bases lay between the germline ends. There are 14 residues in the CDR3. The CDR3 is CASNRVHRDNEQFF. CDR3 nucleotides: TGTGCCAGCAATCGCGTACACCGCGACAATGAGCAGTTCTTC.

CDR3 sequence (DNA): TGTGCCAGCAGCGTTCCGAGCACGGTAACCAATGAGCAGTTCTTC. As protein: CASSVPSTVTNEQFF. V gene TRBV7-9 combines with J gene TRBJ2-1; D ambiguous. Germline values: CDR1 SEHNR, CDR2 FQNEAQ (reference sequence). V was clipped by 5 bases and J by 6 bases, with 17 bases between them. The CDR3 is 15 amino acids. The full variable domain, rest sourced from reference TRBV7-9 and TRBJ2-1, is DTGVSQNPRHKITKRGQNVTFRCDPISEHNRLYWYRQTLGQGPEFLTYFQNEAQLEKSRLLSDRFSAERPKGSFSTLEIQRTEQGDSAMYLCASSVPSTVTNEQFFGPGTRLTVL.

This clone was seen a single time. This chain joins TRBV4-1 and TRBJ2-1; 8 bases match TRBD2. Germline V gene data show CDR1 as MGHRA and CDR2 as YSYEKL. V lost 5 bases to trimming and J lost 4 bases; unmatched junction nucleotides: 10. This CDR3 is 16 amino acids long. This CDR3 reads CASSSKRGKFYNEQFF. The DNA of the CDR3 is TGCGCCAGCAGCTCGAAGCGGGGGAAGTTTTACAATGAGCAGTTCTTC.

This clone showed up just once. The chain uses TRBV6-1 and TRBJ2-5; no clear D. V was clipped by 2 bases and J by 1 base, with 8 bases between them. Germline lookup yields CDR1 MNHNS and CDR2 SASEGT. This CDR3 contains 14 residues. This chain's CDR3 is CASSESTAQETQYF. The CDR3, as DNA: TGTGCCAGCAGTGAAAGTACAGCCCAAGAGACCCAGTACTTC.

The J gene is TRBJ1-3, the V gene TRBV4-1; D is ambiguous. V lost 3 bases, J lost 1 base, and 16 bases lay in between. Germline values: CDR1 MGHRA, CDR2 YSYEKL. The CDR3 extends over 17 amino acids. Here the CDR3 reads CASSQKEDLQSGNTIYF. CDR3 nucleotide sequence: TGCGCCAGCAGCCAGAAGGAGGACTTACAATCTGGAAACACCATATATTTT.

V gene TRBV7-3 combines with J gene TRBJ2-2; 8 nucleotides line up with TRBD2. The CDR3 covers 17 residues. Germline lookup yields CDR1 SGHTA and CDR2 FQGTGA. V was pared by 5 bases and J by 2 bases, with 10 bases of the junction left unmatched. This CDR3 is CASSQKPLAGNTGELFF. In nucleotides, the CDR3 is TGTGCCAGCAGCCAGAAACCCCTAGCGGGCAACACCGGGGAGCTGTTTTTT.

The chain couples TRBV25-1 to TRBJ1-1, with unresolved D. Per germline, CDR1 MGHDK and CDR2 SYGVNS. This CDR3 has 14 residues. Trimming removed 1 base from V and 1 base from J, with 7 bases in between. The CDR3 bases are TGTGCCAGCAGTGAATCCTCAACGAACACTGAAGCTTTCTTT. It translates to CASSESSTNTEAFF.

V usage is TRBV11-2 and J usage is TRBJ2-2; D remains ambiguous. The germline V gene has CDR1 SGHAT and CDR2 FQNNGV. The CDR3 sequence is 15 residues long. The germline V and J ends were trimmed by 5 bases and 2 bases, with 12 bases remaining between them. CDR3 residues: CASSARTANTGELFF. The CDR3 nucleotides read TGTGCCAGCAGCGCCCGGACGGCAAACACCGGGGAGCTGTTTTTT.

The rearrangement joins TRBV4-3 to TRBJ2-7; possibly TRBD2 for D (6 bases). Per the germline V gene, CDR1 is LGHNA and CDR2 is YSLEER. The CDR3 contains 15 residues. The V gene lost 0 bases and the J gene lost 9 bases, with 18 bases spanning the gap. CDR3 DNA sequence: TGCGCCAGCAGCCAAGAGGGAGGCAGTGCGGTACGGCAGTACTTC. This sequence encodes CASSQEGGSAVRQYF.

The rearrangement joins TRBV9 to TRBJ2-2, with a tentative D call TRBD2 (6 bases). V gave up 0 bases and J gave up 3 bases, with 18 bases separating them. From germline, CDR1 is SGDLS and CDR2 YYNGEE. CDR3 length equals 18 residues. The CDR3: CASSVEVRVWEDTGELFF. CDR3 nucleotide sequence: TGTGCCAGCAGCGTAGAGGTCAGGGTATGGGAGGACACCGGGGAGCTGTTTTTT.

The CDR3 DNA sequence: TGTGCCACTGCACGTGGGGGAGAAAAACTGTTTTTT. Translation: CATARGGEKLFF. This chain links TRBV10-3 with TRBJ1-4, with D perhaps matching TRBD1 (5 bases). Trimming took off 10 bases at V and 8 bases at J, with 14 bases between the two ends. The germline V gene encodes CDR1 ENHRY and CDR2 SYGVKD. This CDR3 is 12 amino acids long.

The V and J genes are TRBV19 and TRBJ1-5; the D is unclear. This CDR3 is 15 amino acids long. Trimming removed 5 bases at V and 1 base at J, with 12 bases between. Per germline, CDR1 LNHDA and CDR2 SQIVND (reference sequence). CDR3 in amino acids: CASSYVGMSNQPQHF. DNA for the CDR3: TGTGCCAGTAGTTACGTGGGGATGAGCAATCAGCCCCAGCATTTT.

The chain couples TRBV28 to TRBJ1-4; 7 bases fit TRBD1. In germline, CDR1 is MDHEN, CDR2 SYDVKM. This CDR3 is 15 amino acids long. V was clipped by 2 bases and J by 8 bases; unmatched bases: 8. The CDR3 loop reads CASSLPQGVGEKLFF. CDR3 in DNA: TGTGCCAGCAGTTTACCTCAGGGGGTTGGCGAAAAACTGTTTTTT.

This clone was detected only a few times. V is TRBV2 and J is TRBJ1-5; no definite D call. Trimming cost V 1 base and J 5 bases, with 9 bases left between them. This CDR3 has 14 amino acids. Germline V CDR1 and CDR2: SNHLY, FYNNEI. Here the CDR3 DNA reads TGTGCCAGCAGTGAAGGACTTCAATATCAGCCCCAGCATTTT. As protein: CASSEGLQYQPQHF.

V is TRBV30 and J is TRBJ1-2, with D unresolved. Germline V gives CDR1 GTSNPN, CDR2 SVGIG (reference sequence). This CDR3 contains 14 residues. Trimming pared 2 bases from V and 7 bases from J, leaving 17 bases between. The CDR3 nucleotides read TGTGCCTGGAGTTATGGTACCTATGACGCTGGCTACACCTTC. It yields the protein CAWSYGTYDAGYTF.

This rearrangement joins TRBV11-3 to TRBJ2-1; possibly TRBD2 for D (5 bases). Trimming removed 2 bases from V and 9 bases from J, with 11 bases in between. Germline V gives CDR1 SGHNT, CDR2 YENEEA. This CDR3 contains 13 residues. This CDR3 is CASSLSQRGEQFF. CDR3 coding DNA: TGTGCCAGCAGCTTAAGCCAACGGGGTGAGCAGTTCTTC.

The J gene is TRBJ2-4, the V gene TRBV13; 10 bases are a match to TRBD2. Germline CDR1 and CDR2: PRHDT and FYEKMQ (reference sequence). This CDR3 has 19 amino acids. Unmatched junction bases numbered 11, after V lost 3 bases and J lost 0 bases. Here the CDR3 reads CASSFQAGGASGAKNIQYF. The CDR3 region has the DNA TGTGCCAGCAGCTTCCAAGCGGGAGGGGCCAGTGGAGCCAAAAACATTCAGTACTTC.

This clone showed up just a few times. In DNA, the CDR3 is TGTGCCAGCAGCCCGGCAAGGGGCCATGGCTACACCTTC. It is translated as CASSPARGHGYTF. The chain links TRBV7-3 to TRBJ1-2; weak D call: TRBD1 (5 bases). The CDR3 sequence is 13 residues long. Trimming cost V 5 bases and J 6 bases, with 13 bases left between them. Germline lookup yields CDR1 SGHTA and CDR2 FQGTGA. Using reference TRBV7-3 and TRBJ1-2 for the parts outside the CDR3, the full variable domain is GAGVSQTPSNKVTEKGKYVELRCDPISGHTALYWYRQSLGQGPEFLIYFQGTGAADDSGLPNDRFFAVRPEGSVSTLKIQRTERGDSAVYLCASSPARGHGYTFGSGTRLTVV.

This clone was seen just once. V is TRBV28 and J is TRBJ1-3; D uncertain. Germline loops: CDR1 MDHEN, CDR2 SYDVKM. The CDR3 totals 13 residues. V lost 3 bases and J lost 2, with 5 bases in between. The CDR3 sequence: CASSLRTGNTIYF. DNA of the CDR3: TGTGCCAGCAGTTTGCGGACTGGAAACACCATATATTTT. Full variable domain (outside the CDR3, taken from reference TRBV28 and TRBJ1-3): DVKVTQSSRYLVKRTGEKVFLECVQDMDHENMFWYRQDPGLGLRLIYFSYDVKMKEKGDIPEGYSVSREKKERFSLILESASTNQTSMYLCASSLRTGNTIYFGEGSWLTVV.

The chain carries TRBV10-3 and TRBJ1-1; D possibly corresponds to TRBD1 (5 bases). Trimming left V 7 bases short and J 1 base short, with 16 bases between. Germline V gene lookup returns CDR1 ENHRY and CDR2 SYGVKD. The CDR3 sequence is 15 residues long. CDR3 amino acids: CAIIQIQGRNTEAFF. In nucleotides, the CDR3 is TGTGCCATCATACAGATTCAGGGACGGAACACTGAAGCTTTCTTT.

This clone was seen once. The rearrangement links TRBV4-3 to TRBJ2-3, with 7 positions matching TRBD2. Germline values: CDR1 LGHNA, CDR2 YSLEER. The CDR3 loop spans 17 amino acids. Germline trimming cut 0 bases from V and 4 bases from J; bases unmatched to any gene: 10. The CDR3 reads CASSQEAAGDRSDTQYF. For the CDR3, the DNA is TGCGCCAGCAGCCAAGAAGCCGCGGGAGATAGGTCAGATACGCAGTATTTT.

CDR3 DNA: TGTGCCAGCAGTTATGGGACTAGCGGGAGAGAGACCCAGTACTTC. Encoded protein: CASSYGTSGRETQYF. This chain uses TRBV28 with TRBJ2-5; 14 bases fit TRBD2. V lost 4 bases and J lost 4; bases outside the gene matches: 2. The CDR3 is made up of 15 amino acids. Per the germline V gene, CDR1 is MDHEN and CDR2 is SYDVKM.

The rearrangement joins TRBV5-1 to TRBJ1-2; 8 nucleotides align to TRBD1. J gave up 6 bases and V 5 bases, and 6 bases lay outside the gene matches. This CDR3 comprises 13 residues. The V gene's germline CDR1 is SGHRS and CDR2 YFSETQ. This chain's CDR3 is CASSGLTGDGYTF. In nucleotides, the CDR3 is TGCGCCAGCAGTGGGTTGACAGGGGATGGCTACACCTTC.